The 32 T cell receptor beta chains reported below all come from one sample, sequenced in a study of cytomegalovirus exposure and HLA in healthy donors. Use of 60 Vbeta and 13 Jbeta primers characterized the PCR. Only in-frame clones appear in the TCRdb table, and some are missing; sequencing was by immunoSEQ multiplex PCR. The sample records about 250,000 clones, under 90% being singletons. The material sequenced was PBMCs. All receptors come from a girl aged 2 to 9 in good health and CMV-seronegative.

The chain uses TRBV11-2 and TRBJ1-3; the match to TRBD1 covers 7 bases. There are 17 residues in the CDR3. Losses at the gene ends were 2 bases for V and 1 base for J; bases not matched to a gene: 8. CDR1 and CDR2 (germline): SGHAT, FQNNGV. The CDR3 loop is CASSLPFRDSSGNTIYF. In DNA form, the CDR3 reads TGTGCCAGCAGCTTACCATTCCGGGACAGTTCTGGAAACACCATATATTTT.

The V call is TRBV28, the J call TRBJ2-1; D uncertain. V was cut by 5 bases and J by 3 bases, with 17 bases left in between. This CDR3 region has 16 residues. Germline CDR1 MDHEN, CDR2 SYDVKM. The CDR3 coding sequence is TGTGCCAGCAGTCCCCAGTTTGGCGGCCTCTACAATGAGCAGTTCTTC. Translation gives CASSPQFGGLYNEQFF.

This clone was counted a few times. This chain joins TRBV19 and TRBJ2-1; 9 nucleotides align to TRBD2. This CDR3 region has 15 residues. CDR1 and CDR2 from the germline V gene are LNHDA and SQIVND (reference sequence). The trim removed 5 bases at V and 8 bases at J, leaving 10 bases unmatched. CDR3 sequence (DNA): TGTGCCAGTAGTGGAGCGGGGGGACGTTTTGATGAGCAGTTCTTC. Translating it yields CASSGAGGRFDEQFF.

The J gene is TRBJ2-7, the V gene TRBV28, with TRBD2 matching over 9 bases. Losses at the gene ends were 3 bases for V and 0 bases for J; bases not matched to a gene: 9. CDR1 and CDR2 (germline): MDHEN, SYDVKM. CDR3 length: 17 residues. CDR3 nucleotides: TGTGCCAGCAGTTTGTTGGCGGGAGGGCCCCGCTCCTACGAGCAGTACTTC. Translating it yields CASSLLAGGPRSYEQYF.

The J gene is TRBJ2-5, the V gene TRBV28; 10 nucleotides agree with TRBD1. The ends lost 3 bases at V and 3 bases at J; junction bases unmatched: 4. The CDR3 has 15 amino acids. Germline loops: CDR1 MDHEN, CDR2 SYDVKM. The CDR3 loop reads CASSFPGQGKETQYF. The CDR3 coding sequence is TGTGCCAGCAGTTTCCCGGGACAGGGGAAAGAGACCCAGTACTTC.

The chain combines TRBV7-6 with TRBJ2-1; D is possibly TRBD2 (6 bases). Trimming removed 6 bases at V and 2 bases at J, with 14 bases between. This CDR3 has 15 residues. Germline V gene sequence: CDR1 SGHVS, CDR2 FNYEAQ. CDR3 region: CASRRGRETYNEQFF. The CDR3 region has the DNA TGTGCCAGCAGACGAGGGCGGGAAACCTACAATGAGCAGTTCTTC.

This clone was seen a few times. The rearrangement uses TRBV5-6 and TRBJ1-5; possible D gene TRBD1, 6 bases. Per the germline V gene, CDR1 is SGHDT and CDR2 is YYEEEE. The CDR3 spans 15 residues. V was trimmed by 1 base and J by 4 bases, leaving 12 bases between them. The DNA of the CDR3 is TGTGCCAGCAGCTTGTGGGGACAAGTAAATCAGCCCCAGCATTTT. Its translation is CASSLWGQVNQPQHF.

This clone was recorded only once. This chain links TRBV6-5 with TRBJ2-7, with 9 nucleotides matching TRBD2. This CDR3 is built from 16 residues. Trimming cost V 2 bases and J 7 bases; bases outside gene matches: 12. Germline CDR1 reads MNHEY; CDR2 reads SVGAGI. The CDR3 bases are TGTGCCAGCAGTTACCGTCGTGCTAGCGGGATTGGTGAGCAGTACTTC. Protein sequence: CASSYRRASGIGEQYF.

V gene TRBV28 combines with J gene TRBJ2-7, with D possibly matching TRBD2 (7 bases). CDR1 MDHEN and CDR2 SYDVKM come from the germline V gene. V lost 5 bases to trimming and J lost 3 bases, with 11 bases between them. CDR3 length equals 13 residues. CDR3 nucleotides: TGTGCCAGCAGTGCCGGGGGGCTCTACGAGCAGTACTTC. Translation gives CASSAGGLYEQYF.

V usage is TRBV19 and J usage is TRBJ1-2; 7 bases fit TRBD1. J gave up 4 bases and V 6 bases, and 5 bases lay outside the gene matches. There are 13 residues in the CDR3. Germline V gene data show CDR1 as LNHDA and CDR2 as SQIVND (reference sequence). CDR3 region: CASSSDRVYGYTF. The CDR3 DNA follows: TGTGCCAGTAGCTCTGACAGGGTCTATGGCTACACCTTC.

The chain couples TRBV11-2 to TRBJ2-1, with TRBD2 matching 8 bases. After removal of 5 bases from V and 0 bases from J, the junction contained 0 bases not matched to a gene. CDR1 is SGHAT and CDR2 is FQNNGV in the germline V gene. The CDR3 is made up of 14 amino acids. CDR3 region: CASSRGGSYNEQFF. CDR3 nucleotide sequence: TGTGCCAGCAGCCGGGGGGGCTCCTACAATGAGCAGTTCTTC.

The chain employs TRBV7-7 and TRBJ2-4; D perhaps matches TRBD1 (6 bases). This CDR3 has 15 amino acids. CDR1 SSHAT and CDR2 FNYEAQ come from the germline V gene (reference sequence). With 4 bases removed from V and 2 bases from J, the gap between germline ends came to 12 bases. CDR3 residues: CASSSHRDTKNIQYF. In DNA, the CDR3 is TGTGCCAGCAGCTCCCACCGGGACACCAAAAACATTCAGTACTTC. The full variable domain, in which reference TRBV7-7 and TRBJ2-4 provide the parts outside the CDR3, is GAGVSQSPRYKVTKRGQDVTLRCDPISSHATLYWYQQALGQGPEFLTYFNYEAQPDKSGLPSDRFSAERPEGSISTLTIQRTEQRDSAMYRCASSSHRDTKNIQYFGAGTRLSVL.

The chain joins TRBV6-5 to TRBJ1-5; the D is unclear. From germline, CDR1 is MNHEY and CDR2 SVGAGI. The CDR3 runs to 14 residues. V dropped 6 bases and J dropped 6 bases, with 15 bases sitting between them. CDR3 nucleotides: TGTGCCAGCAGCTCCGACATGATCGGTCAGCCCCAGCATTTT. It codes for CASSSDMIGQPQHF.

The J gene is TRBJ2-7, the V gene TRBV5-1, with D tentatively TRBD2 (6 bases). The CDR3 contains 15 residues. Germline V CDR1 and CDR2: SGHRS, YFSETQ. Trimming took 4 bases from V and 3 from J, leaving 17 bases between them. CDR3 in amino acids: CASSEVASANYEQYF. DNA for the CDR3: TGCGCCAGCAGCGAGGTGGCTAGCGCTAACTACGAGCAGTACTTC.

The genes are TRBV7-3 and TRBJ2-1, with TRBD2 matching 12 bases. The junction had 6 bases not matched to a gene; V was cut back by 5 bases and J by 4 bases. This CDR3 has 16 amino acids. Germline CDR1 SGHTA, CDR2 FQGTGA. Here the CDR3 DNA reads TGTGCCAGCAGCCCGCTAGCGGGGGGGCAGTACAATGAGCAGTTCTTC. Translating gives CASSPLAGGQYNEQFF.

This chain uses TRBV12-5 with TRBJ1-1; D gene ambiguous. The germline V and J ends were trimmed by 2 bases and 6 bases, with 13 bases remaining between them. CDR1 is LGHNT, CDR2 FRNRAP, per germline. This CDR3 has 14 residues. CDR3 sequence reads: CASGLFSRGSEAFF. For the CDR3, the DNA is TGTGCTAGTGGTTTGTTCTCCCGGGGTTCTGAAGCTTTCTTT.

Comments on this clone: An end of the junction does not agree with germline; a read error may underlie this. The chain is built from TRBV7-9 and TRBJ1-1; tentative D call: TRBD1 (5 bases). Germline loops: CDR1 SEHNR, CDR2 FQNEAQ (reference sequence). The CDR3 is 15 residues long. CDR3 DNA sequence: TGTTCCAGCAGCTTTACGACGCGGGGGGGGACTGAAGCTTTCTTT. Protein: CSSSFTTRGGTEAFF.

The V call is TRBV5-1, the J call TRBJ2-7; possibly TRBD2 for D (6 bases). CDR3 length equals 14 residues. Germline V CDR1 and CDR2: SGHRS, YFSETQ. V was shortened by 2 bases and J by 2 bases, with 11 bases between the two germline ends. CDR3 amino acids: CASSFGGATYEQYF. The CDR3 DNA reads TGCGCCAGCAGCTTTGGAGGGGCAACCTACGAGCAGTACTTC. The complete variable domain, with remaining parts taken from reference TRBV5-1 and TRBJ2-7, reads KAGVTQTPRYLIKTRGQQVTLSCSPISGHRSVSWYQQTPGQGLQFLFEYFSETQRNKGNFPGRFSGRQFSNSRSEMNVSTLELGDSALYLCASSFGGATYEQYFGPGTRLTVT.

The chain carries TRBV18 and TRBJ2-5; a possible D gene is TRBD1 (5 bases). Germline CDR1 reads KGHSH; CDR2 reads LQKENI. V dropped 3 bases and J dropped 3 bases, with 11 bases sitting between them. The CDR3 consists of 14 residues. The CDR3 nucleotides read TGTGCCAGCTCACCTTGGGGCTCGAAAGAGACCCAGTACTTC. Amino acid sequence: CASSPWGSKETQYF.

V gene TRBV5-5 combines with J gene TRBJ1-5; D is ambiguous. CDR3 length: 15 residues. Trimming cost V 4 bases and J 3 bases, with 14 bases left between them. Looked up from germline, CDR1 is SGHKS and CDR2 is YYEKEE (reference sequence). In DNA, the CDR3 is TGTGCCAGCAGCAGTCGACACGGCCTCAATCAGCCCCAGCATTTT. Amino acids: CASSSRHGLNQPQHF.

This chain joins TRBV5-8 and TRBJ2-1; TRBD2 is a possible D gene (5 bases). With 0 bases removed from V and 4 bases from J, the gap between germline ends came to 8 bases. Germline CDR1 is SGHTS and CDR2 is YDEGEE. The CDR3 is 14 residues long. The CDR3 is CASSLGTAYNEQFF. The DNA of the CDR3 is TGTGCCAGCAGCTTGGGGACTGCGTACAATGAGCAGTTCTTC.

This chain joins TRBV19 and TRBJ1-2, with a possible D match to TRBD1 (5 bases). The CDR3 contains 15 residues. The germline CDR1 and CDR2 sequences are LNHDA and SQIVND (reference sequence). The ends were cut back, 6 bases at V and 4 bases at J, with 18 bases in the middle. In DNA form, the CDR3 reads TGTGCCAGTAGCACCGGCGGTGGGGCTGGCTATGGCTACACCTTC. Its translation: CASSTGGGAGYGYTF.

The chain joins TRBV28 to TRBJ2-3, with D maybe TRBD2 (5 bases). This CDR3 has 16 amino acids. V lost 5 bases, J lost 2 bases, and 17 bases lay in between. The germline CDR1 and CDR2 sequences are MDHEN and SYDVKM. The CDR3 DNA follows: TGTGCCAGCAGTCTATCCCCGGGGTGGGCCACAGATACGCAGTATTTT. It specifies CASSLSPGWATDTQYF.

V gene TRBV9 combines with J gene TRBJ2-2; D may be TRBD1 (5 bases). CDR3 size: 14 residues. V was pared by 4 bases and J by 8 bases, with 15 bases between. In germline, CDR1 is SGDLS, CDR2 YYNGEE. The CDR3 nucleotides read TGTGCCAGCAGCCAAGACAGTTTCCCAGGGGAGCTGTTTTTT. This codes for CASSQDSFPGELFF.

The V and J genes are TRBV6-1 and TRBJ1-3; TRBD1 might be the D (5 bases). Trimming left V 8 bases short and J 0 bases short, with 14 bases between. The germline V gene has CDR1 MNHNS and CDR2 SASEGT. The CDR3 is made up of 15 amino acids. The CDR3 reads CASSDPQGSGNTIYF. In DNA form, the CDR3 reads TGTGCCAGCTCGGACCCGCAGGGCTCTGGAAACACCATATATTTT.

This chain joins TRBV7-3 and TRBJ2-1; D remains ambiguous. The CDR3 sequence is 15 residues long. Germline V gene lookup returns CDR1 SGHTA and CDR2 FQGTGA. The V end lost 0 bases, the J end lost 3 bases, and 9 bases lay between the germline ends. The CDR3 is CASSLTIQDYNEQFF. Written as DNA, the CDR3 is TGTGCCAGCAGCTTAACGATCCAGGACTACAATGAGCAGTTCTTC.

This clone was detected only once. This sequence joins TRBV29-1 and TRBJ2-5, with TRBD2 matching 8 bases. After removal of 0 bases from V and 5 bases from J, the junction contained 11 bases not matched to a gene. This CDR3 is built from 16 residues. The germline V gene has CDR1 SQVTM and CDR2 ANQGSEA. CDR3 DNA sequence: TGCAGCGTTGAAGATCAAATAAGCGGGAGTAGGGAGACCCAGTACTTC. It translates to CSVEDQISGSRETQYF. Complete variable domain (other parts from reference TRBV29-1 and TRBJ2-5): SAVISQKPSRDICQRGTSLTIQCQVDSQVTMMFWYRQQPGQSLTLIATANQGSEATYESGFVIDKFPISRPNLTFSTLTVSNMSPEDSSIYLCSVEDQISGSRETQYFGPGTRLLVL.

This clone was detected only once. The J gene is TRBJ1-2, the V gene TRBV25-1; tentative D call: TRBD1 (5 bases). The CDR3 is 15 residues long. The ends were cut back, 5 bases at V and 3 bases at J, with 16 bases in the middle. Germline V lookup: CDR1 MGHDK, CDR2 SYGVNS. CDR3 bases: TGTGCCAGCAGTCCTGCAGGGTATGACGACTATGGCTACACCTTC. Protein: CASSPAGYDDYGYTF.

The rearrangement uses TRBV7-2 and TRBJ2-3, with 8 bases that match TRBD2. Germline V gives CDR1 SGHTA, CDR2 FQGNSA. CDR3 length: 14 amino acids. The CDR3, as DNA: TGTGCGATCGGGGGGGTTATTTACACAGATACGCAGTATTTT. Its protein is CAIGGVIYTDTQYF.

This clone was detected a few times. This rearrangement joins TRBV7-9 to TRBJ2-3, with a tentative D call TRBD2 (5 bases). The germline V and J ends were trimmed by 7 bases and 2 bases, with 19 bases remaining between them. Germline values: CDR1 SEHNR, CDR2 FQNEAQ (reference sequence). The CDR3 is 16 amino acids. CDR3 coding DNA: TGTGCCAGCAACCAAAGACGCGGGCCCCCCACAGATACGCAGTATTTT. This sequence encodes CASNQRRGPPTDTQYF.

A few counts support this clone. The chain is built from TRBV5-1 and TRBJ2-1, with 7 bases fitting TRBD1. The CDR3 has 17 amino acids. V shed 4 bases and J 2 bases; nucleotides not matched to a gene: 12. From germline, CDR1 is SGHRS and CDR2 YFSETQ. The CDR3 nucleotides read TGCGCCAGCAGCGGAACCCGGACAGGTCCTCCCTACAATGAGCAGTTCTTC. It is translated as CASSGTRTGPPYNEQFF.

This chain links TRBV2 with TRBJ1-2, with 9 bases lining up with TRBD1. Per the germline V gene, CDR1 is SNHLY and CDR2 is FYNNEI. Trimming cost V 7 bases and J 8 bases; bases outside gene matches: 14. This CDR3 spans 15 amino acids. CDR3 DNA: TGTGCCAGCACTCCGATTACAGGGGGCGGAGTAGGCTACACCTTC. Its translation: CASTPITGGGVGYTF.